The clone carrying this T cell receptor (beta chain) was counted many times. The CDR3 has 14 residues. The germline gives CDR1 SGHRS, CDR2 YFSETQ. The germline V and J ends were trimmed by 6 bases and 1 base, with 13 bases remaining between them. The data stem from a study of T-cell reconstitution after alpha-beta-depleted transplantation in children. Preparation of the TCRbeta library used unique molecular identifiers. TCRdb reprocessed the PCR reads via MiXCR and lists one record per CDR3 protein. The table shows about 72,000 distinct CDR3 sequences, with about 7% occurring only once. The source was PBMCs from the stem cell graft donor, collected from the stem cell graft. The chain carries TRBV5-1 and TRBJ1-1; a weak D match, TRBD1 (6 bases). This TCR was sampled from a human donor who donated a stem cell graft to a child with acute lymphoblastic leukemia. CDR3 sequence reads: CASNTGTGNTEAFF. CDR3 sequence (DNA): TGCGCCAGCAACACAGGGACCGGGAACACTGAAGCTTTCTTT.